This T cell receptor beta chain is drawn from a study of identical twins. Points from the study as a whole: Monozygotic twin pairs showed more out-of-frame TCR alpha sharing than models estimated.

TCRdb reprocessed the 5' RACE reads with MiXCR, giving one entry per CDR3 protein. The data show about 240,000 distinct CDR3 sequences, with about an eighth seen just once and roughly 3.7% held by the top ten. This clonotype showed up just a few times. Its antigen is not known. Another study also made use of these data, one on yellow fever vaccine responses in identical twins.

The sequence was obtained from a woman aged 18 to 35 in good health. Sequencing input: memory (CD45RO+) T cells sorted from blood.

The DNA of the CDR3 is TGTGCCAGCAGTTACTTGTTATTGGGACAGGGGTCTCGGACCACCTACGAGCAGTACTTC. It yields the protein CASSYLLLGQGSRTTYEQYF. This chain uses TRBV6-2 or TRBV6-3 with TRBJ2-7; 10 bases are a match to TRBD1. CDR3 length: 20 residues. CDR1 and CDR2 (germline): MNHEY, SVGEGT. After removal of 1 base from V and 2 bases from J, the junction contained 17 bases not matched to a gene.